The sequence of this T cell receptor (beta chain) was determined in a study of OX40 agonist ivuxolimab in advanced cancers. About the study: Hepatocellular carcinoma, melanoma, renal cell or head and neck cancer affected the dose-escalation patients.

A history of autoimmune disease or systemic immunosuppression excluded patients. Samples of blood were obtained at baseline, on cycle 4 day 1, and on cycle 7 day 1. As regards this clone: Its antigen remains unknown.

General study points: On average, CD8+ T cells showed a greater number of expanded clones than CD4+.

Germline CDR1 is SGHRS and CDR2 is YFSETQ. This CDR3 has 17 amino acids. V gave up 1 base and J gave up 6 bases; unmatched junction bases: 8. Libraries were prepared by immunoSEQ multiplex PCR; TCRdb keeps only in-frame clonotypes and omits some of them. The sample shows 55,000 or so clones, roughly 86% of them seen only once. The sequences come from CD4+ or CD8+ T cells sorted from blood, collected in a trial of the OX40 agonist ivuxolimab. This chain joins TRBV5-1 and TRBJ2-1; TRBD2 matches 12 bases. This receptor was identified in an adult with an advanced solid tumor such as melanoma, head and neck, liver or kidney cancer. The CDR3 spells CASSLSHGLAGPNEQFF. CDR3 in DNA: TGCGCCAGCAGCTTGTCCCACGGACTAGCGGGACCCAATGAGCAGTTCTTC. The full variable domain, its missing parts supplied by reference TRBV5-1 and TRBJ2-1, is KAGVTQTPRYLIKTRGQQVTLSCSPISGHRSVSWYQQTPGQGLQFLFEYFSETQRNKGNFPGRFSGRQFSNSRSEMNVSTLELGDSALYLCASSLSHGLAGPNEQFFGPGTRLTVL.